Here is one TCR beta chain with its context. Antigen unknown. This entry belongs to a study of graft-versus-host responses after intestinal transplantation. Study-wide results and caveats: Some GvH clones were seen earlier in gut or blood, suggesting intestinal origin.

TCRdb's copy holds only in-frame clones and misses some; the assay was immunoSEQ multiplex PCR. This sample yields 130,000 or so clones, of which approximately 91% are seen a single time; about 0.2% belongs to the top ten. The CDR3 spans 14 residues. V was shortened by 2 bases and J by 0 bases, with 5 bases between the two germline ends. The germline V gene has CDR1 MDHEN and CDR2 SYDVKM. This sequence originates from a human donor who received an intestinal transplant. This chain connects TRBV28 to TRBJ1-5, with unresolved D. The specimen comprised unstimulated CD4+ T cells sorted from spleen or lymph node cells, sampled before intestinal transplant. The DNA for the CDR3 is TGTGCCAGCAGTTTAGGCCCTAGCAATCAGCCCCAGCATTTT. Translation gives CASSLGPSNQPQHF.